The T cell receptor beta chain described here comes from a study of shared clonotypes between healthy human individuals. Turning to the study itself: A couple of women and a few men aged 18 to 49 made up the donors. General study findings and limits: Generally, estimated richness proved larger in naive subsets than it did in memory subsets.

For every subset, genomic DNA was evenly distributed across several immunoSEQ plates. Sorted-subset replicate PCR reactions contained roughly 210 ng DNA, corresponding to approximately 30,000 T cell genomes. Sequencing used immunoSEQ multiplex PCR; TCRdb keeps in-frame clones, though not all of them. This repertoire shows roughly 2.5 million clones, approximately 94% found once; its top ten account for under 0.15%. From germline, CDR1 is MGHRA and CDR2 YSYEKL. V shed 8 bases, J shed 5 bases, and the junction held 9 bases outside the gene matches. The CDR3 runs 14 residues. A note on this clone: Its specificity is not known.

Material: naive CD4+ T cells sorted from blood. Subset noted: CD45RA+ positively selected. This rearrangement joins TRBV4-1 to TRBJ2-1, with 7 positions matching TRBD1. This TCR was recovered from a man younger than 35 in good health. Written as DNA, the CDR3 is TGCGCCAGCGGGGACAGCCCCTGGGACAATGAGCAGTTCTTC. It codes for CASGDSPWDNEQFF.